The clone carrying this T cell receptor (beta chain) is judged medium-sized. No antigen is known for it. These data are taken from a study of liver allograft versus peripheral blood T cells. Study as a whole: Recipients' peripheral blood T cell receptor repertoires were compared with those in transplanted livers.

TCRdb recomputed calls from the reads with MiXCR, one row per CDR3 protein. Among roughly 4,000 distinct CDR3 sequences listed, 15% to 20% were seen once. This CDR3 spans 14 amino acids. Trimming took 4 bases from V and 7 from J, leaving 14 bases between them. CDR1 is PRHDT and CDR2 is FYEKMQ in the germline V gene (reference sequence). Study results and limitations: Liver allograft and peripheral blood T cell receptor repertoires reportedly differed.

J is TRBJ1-3 and V is TRBV13, with a tentative D call TRBD1 (6 bases). The clonotype was recovered from a human patient who had a liver transplant. The graft donor may be the source of some T cells. The CDR3 here is CASSSPGDGNTIYF. The DNA of the CDR3 is TGTGCCAGCAGCTCACCAGGGGATGGGAACACCATATATTTT.